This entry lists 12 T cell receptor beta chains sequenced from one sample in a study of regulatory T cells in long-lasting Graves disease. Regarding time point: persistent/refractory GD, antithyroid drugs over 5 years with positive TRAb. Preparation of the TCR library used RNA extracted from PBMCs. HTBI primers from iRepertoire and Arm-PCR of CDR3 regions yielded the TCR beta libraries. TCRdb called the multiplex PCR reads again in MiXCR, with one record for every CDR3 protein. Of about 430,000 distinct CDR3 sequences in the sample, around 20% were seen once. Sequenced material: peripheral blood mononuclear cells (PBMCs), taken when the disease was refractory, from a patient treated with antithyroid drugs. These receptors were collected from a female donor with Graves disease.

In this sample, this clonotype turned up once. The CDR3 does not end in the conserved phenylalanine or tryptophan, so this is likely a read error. As DNA, the CDR3 is TGTGCCAGTAATACAGGGAAGGGGTTGGGCAATCAGCCCCAGCATCTT. Its translation is CASNTGKGLGNQPQHL. The chain joins TRBV19 to TRBJ1-5; possibly TRBD1 for D (6 bases). V lost 7 bases and J 2 bases, leaving 18 bases between the germline ends. Germline V lookup: CDR1 LNHDA, CDR2 SQIVND (reference sequence). The CDR3 runs to 16 residues.

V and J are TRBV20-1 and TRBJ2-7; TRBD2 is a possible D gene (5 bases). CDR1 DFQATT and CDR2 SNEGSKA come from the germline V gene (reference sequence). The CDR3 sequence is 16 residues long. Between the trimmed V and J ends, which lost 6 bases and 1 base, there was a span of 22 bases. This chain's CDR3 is CSANQPIARGSYEQYF. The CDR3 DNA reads TGCAGTGCCAACCAACCAATAGCGAGAGGATCCTACGAGCAGTACTTC.

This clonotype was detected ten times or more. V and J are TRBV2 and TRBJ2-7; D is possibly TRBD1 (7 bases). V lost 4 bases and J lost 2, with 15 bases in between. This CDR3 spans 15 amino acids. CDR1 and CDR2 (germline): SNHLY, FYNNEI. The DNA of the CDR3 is TGTGCCAGCAGTGCTCTCGCAGGGGGGCCCTACGAGCAGTACTTC. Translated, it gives CASSALAGGPYEQYF.

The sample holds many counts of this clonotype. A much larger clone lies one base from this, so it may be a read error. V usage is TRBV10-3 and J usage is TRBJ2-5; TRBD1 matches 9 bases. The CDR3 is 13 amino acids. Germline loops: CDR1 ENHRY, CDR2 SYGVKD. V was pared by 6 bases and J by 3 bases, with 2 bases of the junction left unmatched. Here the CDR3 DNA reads TGTGCCATCAGCCGGGACAGGGAAGAGACCCAGTACTTC. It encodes CAISRDREETQYF.

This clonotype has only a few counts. The CDR3 nucleotides are TGTGCCAGTAGTGCGGACCGGTGGGACTATGGCTACACCTTC. Translating it yields CASSADRWDYGYTF. The chain joins TRBV19 to TRBJ1-2, with unresolved D. Trimming stripped 5 bases from V and 3 bases from J, with 13 bases between. There are 14 residues in the CDR3. The germline V gene encodes CDR1 LNHDA and CDR2 SQIVND (reference sequence).

The CDR3 is CAIRTGGYEQFF. In nucleotides, the CDR3 is TGTGCCATTAGGACAGGGGGCTATGAGCAGTTCTTC. The chain recombines TRBV10-3 with TRBJ2-1, with 11 bases fitting TRBD1. Germline V gene lookup returns CDR1 ENHRY and CDR2 SYGVKD. After removal of 9 bases from V and 8 bases from J, the junction contained 3 bases not matched to a gene. CDR3 length equals 12 residues.

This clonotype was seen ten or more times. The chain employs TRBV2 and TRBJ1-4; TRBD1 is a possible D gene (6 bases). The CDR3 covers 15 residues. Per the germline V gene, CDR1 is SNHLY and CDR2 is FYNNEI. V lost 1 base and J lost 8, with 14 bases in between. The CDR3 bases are TGTGCCAGCAGTGAAGACAGGGCCAGGAGGGAAAAACTGTTTTTT. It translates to CASSEDRARREKLFF.

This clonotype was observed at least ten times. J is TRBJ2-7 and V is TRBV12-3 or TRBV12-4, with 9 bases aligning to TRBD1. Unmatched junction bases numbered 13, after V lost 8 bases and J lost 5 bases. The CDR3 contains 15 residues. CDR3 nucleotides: TGTGCCAGCTCAAAAGCGGGGACAGGGTTTGACGAGCAGTACTTC. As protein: CASSKAGTGFDEQYF.

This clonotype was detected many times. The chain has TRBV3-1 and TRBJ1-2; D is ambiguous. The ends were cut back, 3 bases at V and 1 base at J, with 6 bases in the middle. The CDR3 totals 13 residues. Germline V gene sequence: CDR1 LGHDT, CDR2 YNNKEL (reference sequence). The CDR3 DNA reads TGTGCCAGCAGCCACGACATTAACTATGGCTACACCTTC. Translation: CASSHDINYGYTF. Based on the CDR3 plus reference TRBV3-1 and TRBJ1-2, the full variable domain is DTAVSQTPKYLVTQMGNDKSIKCEQNLGHDTMYWYKQDSKKFLKIMFSYNNKELIINETVPNRFSPKSPDKAHLNLHINSLELGDSAVYFCASSHDINYGYTFGSGTRLTVV.

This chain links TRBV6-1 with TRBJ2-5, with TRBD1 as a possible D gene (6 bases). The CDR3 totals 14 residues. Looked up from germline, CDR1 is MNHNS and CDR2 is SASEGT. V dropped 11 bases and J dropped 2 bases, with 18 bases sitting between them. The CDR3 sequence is CAGREDRYQETQYF. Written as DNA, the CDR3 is TGTGCCGGCCGAGAGGACAGATATCAAGAGACCCAGTACTTC.

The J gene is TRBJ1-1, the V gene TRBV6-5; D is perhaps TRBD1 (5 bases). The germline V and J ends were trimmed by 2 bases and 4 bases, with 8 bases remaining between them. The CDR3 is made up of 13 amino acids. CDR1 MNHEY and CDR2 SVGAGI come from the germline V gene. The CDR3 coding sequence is TGTGCCAGCAGTTACGCAAGGGGCACTGAAGCTTTCTTT. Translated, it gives CASSYARGTEAFF.

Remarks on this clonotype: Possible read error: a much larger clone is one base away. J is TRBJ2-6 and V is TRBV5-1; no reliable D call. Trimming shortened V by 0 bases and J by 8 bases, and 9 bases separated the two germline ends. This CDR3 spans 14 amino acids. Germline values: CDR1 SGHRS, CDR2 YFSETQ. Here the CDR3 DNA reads TGCGCCAGCAGCTTGGTGCCCCGGACCAACGTCCTGACTTTC. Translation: CASSLVPRTNVLTF.